This T cell receptor (beta chain) was captured by sequencing in a study of T cells in localized non-small cell lung cancer. Study-wide points: A single tumor region was sequenced, leaving heterogeneity possible. Uninvolved adjacent lung showed peak T cell clonality, exceeding tumor. Researchers found a median around 58 of the top 100 tumor clones in adjacent lung. Elevated blood T cell density was associated with longer overall survival.

To note about this clone: The antigen is undetermined.

The V and J ends lost 5 bases and 0 bases respectively, with 11 bases between them. This CDR3 is 14 amino acids long. Germline V gives CDR1 SGHTS, CDR2 YDEGEE. Only in-frame clones appear in the TCRdb table, and some are missing; sequencing was by immunoSEQ multiplex PCR. The table shows some 39,000 clones, with 86% occurring only once. This chain joins TRBV5-8 and TRBJ1-1; no reliable D call. Sequenced here: peripheral blood mononuclear cells, sampled before any cancer treatment. The TCR comes from a male donor at least 60 years old with stage II lung adenocarcinoma. The CDR3 region has the DNA TGTGCCAGCAGTCCCCGGACGGTGAACACTGAAGCTTTCTTT. It translates to CASSPRTVNTEAFF.